A selection of T cell receptor beta chains follows, all from one sample in a study of T-cell memory formation after mild COVID-19. Each CDR3 protein gets one entry after TCRdb re-called the 5' RACE reads with MiXCR. This sample has under 300,000 distinct CDR3 sequences, with about 16% found just once. Sequenced sample: PBMCs or a T cell subset sorted from them (not recorded which). These receptors were collected from a man between 18 and 29 years old who had mild COVID-19 (a few samples of this study predate the infection). Cell type and time point are not known. CDR3s include the opening cysteine and the closing phenylalanine or tryptophan. The order of the fields is J gene, D gene, V gene, clone size, CDR3 protein, CDR3 DNA. The D gene is left open where the match is weak. Part of the rows lack a size; the others show once, few, many or a class for expanded clones.

j_call: TRBJ1-1
d_call: TRBD1
v_call: TRBV6-6
clone_size: .
cdr3_aa: CASSYGTGMGTEAFF
cdr3_nt: TGTGCCAGCAGTTATGGGACAGGGATGGGCACTGAAGCTTTCTTT

j_call: TRBJ2-2
d_call: TRBD2
v_call: TRBV7-6
clone_size: .
cdr3_aa: CASSLAGSGDYTGELFF
cdr3_nt: TGTGCCAGCAGCTTAGCGGGAAGCGGGGACTACACCGGGGAGCTGTTTTTT

j_call: TRBJ2-3
d_call: .
v_call: TRBV6-4
clone_size: many
cdr3_aa: CASSVSATDTQYF
cdr3_nt: TGTGCCAGCAGTGTTTCCGCGACAGATACGCAGTATTTT

j_call: TRBJ2-5
d_call: TRBD2
v_call: TRBV7-2
clone_size: .
cdr3_aa: CASSRDYLSETQYF
cdr3_nt: TGTGCCAGCAGCCGGGACTACTTAAGTGAGACCCAGTACTTC

j_call: TRBJ2-3
d_call: TRBD2
v_call: TRBV11-2
clone_size: .
cdr3_aa: CASSLSGGVVGTDTQYF
cdr3_nt: TGTGCCAGCAGCTTAAGCGGGGGGGTTGTCGGCACAGATACGCAGTATTTT

j_call: TRBJ1-5
d_call: .
v_call: TRBV12-3/TRBV12-4
clone_size: .
cdr3_aa: CASSFDTNQPQHF
cdr3_nt: TGTGCCAGCAGTTTCGACACAAATCAGCCCCAGCATTTT

j_call: TRBJ2-2
d_call: .
v_call: TRBV12-3/TRBV12-4
clone_size: few
cdr3_aa: CASGQLLTGELFF
cdr3_nt: TGTGCCAGCGGACAGCTCCTGACCGGGGAGCTGTTTTTT

j_call: TRBJ2-7
d_call: .
v_call: TRBV18
clone_size: .
cdr3_aa: CASSPPGYGSYEQYF
cdr3_nt: TGTGCCAGCTCACCACCCGGGTACGGCTCCTACGAGCAGTACTTC

j_call: TRBJ2-2
d_call: .
v_call: TRBV5-1
clone_size: many
cdr3_aa: CASSPYRVGTGELFF
cdr3_nt: TGCGCCAGCAGCCCCTACAGGGTGGGGACCGGGGAGCTGTTTTTT

j_call: TRBJ1-2
d_call: .
v_call: TRBV28
clone_size: .
cdr3_aa: CASRDSLNYGYTF
cdr3_nt: TGTGCCAGCAGGGACAGCCTCAACTATGGCTACACCTTC

j_call: TRBJ1-3
d_call: .
v_call: TRBV7-9
clone_size: few
cdr3_aa: CASSPPMGPGNTIYF
cdr3_nt: TGTGCCAGCAGCCCCCCCATGGGTCCGGGAAACACCATATATTTT

j_call: TRBJ2-5
d_call: TRBD1
v_call: TRBV6-6
clone_size: .
cdr3_aa: CASSYSDRETQYF
cdr3_nt: TGTGCCAGCAGTTACTCGGACAGGGAGACCCAGTACTTC

j_call: TRBJ1-6
d_call: .
v_call: TRBV3-1
clone_size: many
cdr3_aa: CASSFTQRDLNF
cdr3_nt: TGTGCCAGCAGCTTCACGCAGCGGGACCTAAACTTT

j_call: TRBJ2-3
d_call: TRBD2
v_call: TRBV20-1
clone_size: .
cdr3_aa: CSAQGGGGRGDTQYF
cdr3_nt: TGCAGTGCCCAGGGCGGGGGGGGACGCGGAGATACGCAGTATTTT

j_call: TRBJ1-2
d_call: .
v_call: TRBV7-8
clone_size: few
cdr3_aa: CASSRTPGQPTF
cdr3_nt: TGTGCCAGCAGCCGCACCCCGGGACAACCCACCTTC

j_call: TRBJ1-1
d_call: .
v_call: TRBV7-8
clone_size: .
cdr3_aa: CASSLATDPNTEAFF
cdr3_nt: TGTGCCAGCAGCTTAGCGACAGATCCGAACACTGAAGCTTTCTTT

j_call: TRBJ2-3
d_call: TRBD2
v_call: TRBV4-3
clone_size: .
cdr3_aa: CASSSPGRLAGGSTDTQYF
cdr3_nt: TGCGCCAGCAGCTCCCCCGGGAGACTAGCGGGGGGTAGCACAGATACGCAGTATTTT

j_call: TRBJ2-2
d_call: TRBD2
v_call: TRBV4-3
clone_size: few
cdr3_aa: CASSERGTRNTGELFF
cdr3_nt: TGCGCCAGCAGCGAAAGGGGGACTAGGAACACCGGGGAGCTGTTTTTT

j_call: TRBJ2-3
d_call: .
v_call: TRBV12-3/TRBV12-4
clone_size: .
cdr3_aa: CASSLGGWGDTQYF
cdr3_nt: TGTGCCAGCAGTTTAGGGGGGTGGGGAGATACGCAGTATTTT

j_call: TRBJ2-3
d_call: .
v_call: TRBV7-3
clone_size: many
cdr3_aa: CASSRGLTDTQYF
cdr3_nt: TGTGCCAGCAGCCGGGGCCTGACAGATACGCAGTATTTT

j_call: TRBJ1-2
d_call: .
v_call: TRBV20-1
clone_size: .
cdr3_aa: CSARTAATPLDRRF
cdr3_nt: TGCAGTGCTAGGACGGCCGCTACCCCCTTAGATCGGCGGTTC

j_call: TRBJ2-3
d_call: .
v_call: TRBV5-1
clone_size: many
cdr3_aa: CASSSTGLGPDTQYF
cdr3_nt: TGCGCCAGCAGCTCGACAGGCCTGGGGCCAGATACGCAGTATTTT

j_call: TRBJ2-7
d_call: TRBD2
v_call: TRBV6-5
clone_size: .
cdr3_aa: CASSRTSGGYEQYF
cdr3_nt: TGTGCCAGCAGCCGGACTAGCGGGGGCTACGAGCAGTACTTC

j_call: TRBJ1-1
d_call: TRBD1
v_call: TRBV5-1
clone_size: .
cdr3_aa: CASSLEQGSMNTEAFF
cdr3_nt: TGCGCCAGCAGCTTGGAACAGGGGTCCATGAACACTGAAGCTTTCTTT

j_call: TRBJ1-1
d_call: .
v_call: TRBV28
clone_size: .
cdr3_aa: CASSPSGHGEAFF
cdr3_nt: TGTGCCAGCAGCCCGTCGGGACACGGTGAAGCTTTCTTT

j_call: TRBJ1-3
d_call: .
v_call: TRBV7-2
clone_size: .
cdr3_aa: CASSLDPRAGSGNTIYF
cdr3_nt: TGTGCCAGCAGCTTAGACCCCCGGGCAGGGAGTGGAAACACCATATATTTT

j_call: TRBJ1-1
d_call: .
v_call: TRBV7-9
clone_size: few
cdr3_aa: CASSYAGAGTEAFF
cdr3_nt: TGTGCCAGCAGCTATGCGGGCGCGGGCACTGAAGCTTTCTTT

j_call: TRBJ2-3
d_call: TRBD2
v_call: TRBV6-4
clone_size: few
cdr3_aa: CASSVQRGGTDTQYF
cdr3_nt: TGTGCCAGCAGTGTCCAGCGGGGGGGCACAGATACGCAGTATTTT

j_call: TRBJ2-5
d_call: TRBD2
v_call: TRBV5-6
clone_size: .
cdr3_aa: CASSFAGRAGETQYF
cdr3_nt: TGTGCCAGCAGCTTCGCCGGGAGGGCGGGAGAGACCCAGTACTTC

j_call: TRBJ1-1
d_call: .
v_call: TRBV7-7
clone_size: .
cdr3_aa: CASSLVAGDTEAFF
cdr3_nt: TGTGCCAGCAGCTTAGTGGCAGGGGACACTGAAGCTTTCTTT

j_call: TRBJ2-3
d_call: .
v_call: TRBV5-1
clone_size: many
cdr3_aa: CASSPSSGGGTQYF
cdr3_nt: TGCGCCAGCAGCCCTTCCAGCGGTGGGGGAACGCAGTATTTT

j_call: TRBJ2-2
d_call: .
v_call: TRBV6-5
clone_size: .
cdr3_aa: CASSGESGELFF
cdr3_nt: TGTGCCAGCAGTGGAGAGTCCGGGGAGCTGTTTTTT

j_call: TRBJ2-2
d_call: .
v_call: TRBV4-1
clone_size: .
cdr3_aa: CASSRKRTDPTNTGELFF
cdr3_nt: TGCGCCAGCAGCCGAAAACGGACAGACCCCACGAACACCGGGGAGCTGTTTTTT

j_call: TRBJ1-1
d_call: .
v_call: TRBV6-2/TRBV6-3
clone_size: .
cdr3_aa: CASGRGGADTEAFF
cdr3_nt: TGTGCCAGCGGTCGGGGGGGCGCGGACACTGAAGCTTTCTTT

j_call: TRBJ1-2
d_call: .
v_call: TRBV10-3
clone_size: few
cdr3_aa: CAISESGRRNYGYTF
cdr3_nt: TGTGCCATCAGTGAGTCCGGGAGGCGAAACTATGGCTACACCTTC

j_call: TRBJ2-6
d_call: TRBD1
v_call: TRBV7-8
clone_size: .
cdr3_aa: CASSLTGGSGANVLTF
cdr3_nt: TGTGCCAGCAGCCTCACAGGGGGCTCTGGGGCCAACGTCCTGACTTTC

j_call: TRBJ2-7
d_call: .
v_call: TRBV7-3
clone_size: .
cdr3_aa: CASSSAGSSYEQYF
cdr3_nt: TGTGCCAGCAGCTCGGCGGGGAGCTCCTACGAGCAGTACTTC

j_call: TRBJ2-2
d_call: TRBD1
v_call: TRBV24-1
clone_size: few
cdr3_aa: CATRDPGQGSGELFF
cdr3_nt: TGTGCCACCAGAGATCCGGGACAGGGGTCCGGGGAGCTGTTTTTT

j_call: TRBJ2-6
d_call: .
v_call: TRBV7-3
clone_size: few
cdr3_aa: CASSSGHAGANVLTF
cdr3_nt: TGTGCCAGCAGCTCTGGACATGCTGGGGCCAACGTCCTGACTTTC